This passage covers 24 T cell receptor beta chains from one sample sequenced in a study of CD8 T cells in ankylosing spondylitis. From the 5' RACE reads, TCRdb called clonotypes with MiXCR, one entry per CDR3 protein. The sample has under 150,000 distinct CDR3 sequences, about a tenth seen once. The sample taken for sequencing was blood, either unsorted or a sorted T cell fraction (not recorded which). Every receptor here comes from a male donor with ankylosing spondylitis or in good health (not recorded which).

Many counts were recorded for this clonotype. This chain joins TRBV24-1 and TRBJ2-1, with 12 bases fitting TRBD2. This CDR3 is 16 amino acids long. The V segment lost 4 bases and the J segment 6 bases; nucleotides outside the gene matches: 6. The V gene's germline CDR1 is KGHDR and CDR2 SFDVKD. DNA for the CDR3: TGTGCCACCAGTGACATTACTAGCGGGAGGTTCAATGAGCAGTTCTTC. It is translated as CATSDITSGRFNEQFF.

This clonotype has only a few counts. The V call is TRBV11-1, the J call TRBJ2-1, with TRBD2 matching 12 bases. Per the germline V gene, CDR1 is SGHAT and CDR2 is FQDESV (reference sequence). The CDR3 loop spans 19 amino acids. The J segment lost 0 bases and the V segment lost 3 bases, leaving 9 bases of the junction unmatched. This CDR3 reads CASSFYTSGRPYSYNEQFF. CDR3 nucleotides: TGTGCCAGCAGCTTCTATACTAGCGGGAGGCCTTACTCCTACAATGAGCAGTTCTTC.

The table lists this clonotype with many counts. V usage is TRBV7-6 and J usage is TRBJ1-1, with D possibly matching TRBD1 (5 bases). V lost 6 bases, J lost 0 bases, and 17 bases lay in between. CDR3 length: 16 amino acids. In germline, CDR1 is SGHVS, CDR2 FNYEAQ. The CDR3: CASSGGEAYMNTEAFF. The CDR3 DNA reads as TGTGCCAGCAGTGGAGGGGAAGCTTACATGAACACTGAAGCTTTCTTT.

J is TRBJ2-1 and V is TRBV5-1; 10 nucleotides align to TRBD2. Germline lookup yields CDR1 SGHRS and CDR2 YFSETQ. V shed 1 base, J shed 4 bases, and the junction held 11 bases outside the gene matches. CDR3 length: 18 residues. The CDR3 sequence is CASSLIRLAGVSYNEQFF. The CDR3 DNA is TGCGCCAGCAGCTTGATCCGTCTAGCGGGAGTCTCATACAATGAGCAGTTCTTC.

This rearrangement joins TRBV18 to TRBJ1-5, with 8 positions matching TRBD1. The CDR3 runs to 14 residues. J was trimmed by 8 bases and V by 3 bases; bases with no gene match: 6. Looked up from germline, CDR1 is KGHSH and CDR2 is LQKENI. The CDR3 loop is CASSPTRGPEPQHF. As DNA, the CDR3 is TGTGCCAGCTCACCTACCAGGGGGCCTGAGCCCCAGCATTTT.

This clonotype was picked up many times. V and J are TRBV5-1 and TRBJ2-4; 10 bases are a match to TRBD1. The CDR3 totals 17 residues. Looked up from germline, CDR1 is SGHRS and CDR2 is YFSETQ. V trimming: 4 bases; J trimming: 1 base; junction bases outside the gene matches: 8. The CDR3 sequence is CASSTRQGAFAKNIQYF. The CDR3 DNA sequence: TGCGCCAGCAGCACCAGACAGGGGGCTTTCGCCAAAAACATTCAGTACTTC.

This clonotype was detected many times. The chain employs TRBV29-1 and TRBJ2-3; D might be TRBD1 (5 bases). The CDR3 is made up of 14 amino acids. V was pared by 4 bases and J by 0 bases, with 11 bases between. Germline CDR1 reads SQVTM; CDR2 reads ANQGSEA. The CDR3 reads CSVAGAPSTDTQYF. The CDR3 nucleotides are TGCAGCGTTGCTGGGGCCCCTAGCACAGATACGCAGTATTTT.

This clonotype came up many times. CDR3 DNA sequence: TGTGCCATCAGTGATGGACTAGCGCCAGCCACAGATACGCAGTATTTT. Translation: CAISDGLAPATDTQYF. J is TRBJ2-3 and V is TRBV10-3; 9 bases line up with TRBD2. The CDR3 has 16 residues. The germline gives CDR1 ENHRY, CDR2 SYGVKD. V trimming: 3 bases; J trimming: 2 bases; junction bases outside the gene matches: 6.

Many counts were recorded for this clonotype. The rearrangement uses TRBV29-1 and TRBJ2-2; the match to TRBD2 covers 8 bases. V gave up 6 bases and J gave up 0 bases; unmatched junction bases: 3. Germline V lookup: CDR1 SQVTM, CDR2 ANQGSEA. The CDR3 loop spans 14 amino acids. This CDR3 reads CSVRGGSNTGELFF. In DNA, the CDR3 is TGCAGCGTACGGGGGGGGTCGAACACCGGGGAGCTGTTTTTT.

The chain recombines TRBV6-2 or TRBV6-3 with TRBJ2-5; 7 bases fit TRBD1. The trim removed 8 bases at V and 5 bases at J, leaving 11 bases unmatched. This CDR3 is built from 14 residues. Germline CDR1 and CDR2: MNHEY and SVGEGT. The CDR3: CASGNGQAGETQYF. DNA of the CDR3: TGTGCCAGCGGAAACGGACAGGCGGGTGAGACCCAGTACTTC.

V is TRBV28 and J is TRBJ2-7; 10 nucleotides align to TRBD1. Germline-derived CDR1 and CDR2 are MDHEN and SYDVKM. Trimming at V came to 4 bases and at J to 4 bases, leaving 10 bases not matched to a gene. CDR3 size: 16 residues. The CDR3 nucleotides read TGTGCCAGCAGTTCGCCCCGGGACAGGGGATCATACGAGCAGTACTTC. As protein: CASSSPRDRGSYEQYF.

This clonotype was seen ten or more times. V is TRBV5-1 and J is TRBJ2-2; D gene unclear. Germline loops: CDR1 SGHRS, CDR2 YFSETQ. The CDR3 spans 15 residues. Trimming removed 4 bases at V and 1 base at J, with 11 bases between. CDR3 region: CASSPSTLNTGELFF. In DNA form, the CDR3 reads TGCGCCAGCAGCCCTTCGACTTTGAACACCGGGGAGCTGTTTTTT.

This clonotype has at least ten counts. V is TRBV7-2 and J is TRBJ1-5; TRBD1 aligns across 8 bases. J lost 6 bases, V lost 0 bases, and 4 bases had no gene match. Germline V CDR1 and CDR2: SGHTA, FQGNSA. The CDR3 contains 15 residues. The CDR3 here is CASSLAAGGVQPQHF. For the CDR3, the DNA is TGTGCCAGCAGCTTAGCGGCAGGGGGCGTTCAGCCCCAGCATTTT.

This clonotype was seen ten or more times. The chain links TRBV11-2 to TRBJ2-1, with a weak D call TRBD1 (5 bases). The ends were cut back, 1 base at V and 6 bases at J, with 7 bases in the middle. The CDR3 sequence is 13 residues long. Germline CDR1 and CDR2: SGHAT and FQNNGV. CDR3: CASSLGQINEQFF. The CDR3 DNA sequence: TGTGCCAGCAGCTTAGGACAGATCAATGAGCAGTTCTTC. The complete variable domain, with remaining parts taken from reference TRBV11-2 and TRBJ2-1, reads EAGVAQSPRYKIIEKRQSVAFWCNPISGHATLYWYQQILGQGPKLLIQFQNNGVVDDSQLPKDRFSAERLKGVDSTLKIQPAKLEDSAVYLCASSLGQINEQFFGPGTRLTVL.

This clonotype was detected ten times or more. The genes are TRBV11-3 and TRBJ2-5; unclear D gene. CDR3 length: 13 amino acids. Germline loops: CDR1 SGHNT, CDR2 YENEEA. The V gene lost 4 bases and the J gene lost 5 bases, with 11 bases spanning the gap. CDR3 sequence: CASSSGRLETQYF. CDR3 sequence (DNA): TGTGCCAGCAGCTCCGGTAGGCTGGAGACCCAGTACTTC.

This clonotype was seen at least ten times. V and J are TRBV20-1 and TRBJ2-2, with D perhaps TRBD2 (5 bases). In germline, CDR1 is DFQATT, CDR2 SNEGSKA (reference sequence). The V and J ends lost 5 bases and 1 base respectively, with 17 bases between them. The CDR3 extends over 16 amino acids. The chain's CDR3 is CSAYSKGALNTGELFF. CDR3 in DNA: TGCAGTGCTTACAGTAAGGGAGCACTGAACACCGGGGAGCTGTTTTTT.

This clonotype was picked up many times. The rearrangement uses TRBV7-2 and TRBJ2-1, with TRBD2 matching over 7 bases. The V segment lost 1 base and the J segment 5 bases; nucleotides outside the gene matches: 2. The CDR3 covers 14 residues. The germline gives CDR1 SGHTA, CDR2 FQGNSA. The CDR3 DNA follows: TGTGCCAGCAGCTTAGGACTAGCAAACAATGAGCAGTTCTTC. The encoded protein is CASSLGLANNEQFF. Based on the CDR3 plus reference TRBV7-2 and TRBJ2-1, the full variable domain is GAGVSQSPSNKVTEKGKDVELRCDPISGHTALYWYRQSLGQGLEFLIYFQGNSAPDKSGLPSDRFSAERTGGSVSTLTIQRTQQEDSAVYLCASSLGLANNEQFFGPGTRLTVL.

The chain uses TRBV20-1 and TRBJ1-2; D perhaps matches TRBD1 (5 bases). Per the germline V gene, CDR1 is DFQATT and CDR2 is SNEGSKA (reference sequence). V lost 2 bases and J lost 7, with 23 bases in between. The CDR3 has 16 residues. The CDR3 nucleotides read TGCAGTGCTAGAAACCGAGAGAAACAGGTCTCGGGTGGCTACACCTTC. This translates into CSARNREKQVSGGYTF.

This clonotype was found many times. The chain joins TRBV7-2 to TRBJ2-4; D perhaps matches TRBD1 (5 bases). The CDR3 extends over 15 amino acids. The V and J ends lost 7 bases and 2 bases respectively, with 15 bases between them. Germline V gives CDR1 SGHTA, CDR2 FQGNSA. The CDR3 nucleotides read TGTGCCAGCACCTACCCTCAGGGAACCAAAAACATTCAGTACTTC. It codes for CASTYPQGTKNIQYF.

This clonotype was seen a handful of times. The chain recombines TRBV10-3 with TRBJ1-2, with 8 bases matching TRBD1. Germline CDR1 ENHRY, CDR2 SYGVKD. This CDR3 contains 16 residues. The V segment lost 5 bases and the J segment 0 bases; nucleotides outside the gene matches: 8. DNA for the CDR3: TGTGCCATCAGTTGGGCGGGACAGGAGACTAACTATGGCTACACCTTC. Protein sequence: CAISWAGQETNYGYTF.

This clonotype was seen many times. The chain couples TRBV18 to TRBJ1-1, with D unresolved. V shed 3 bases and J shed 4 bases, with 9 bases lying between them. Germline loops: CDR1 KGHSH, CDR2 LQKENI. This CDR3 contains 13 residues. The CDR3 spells CASSPTEGTEAFF. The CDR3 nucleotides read TGTGCCAGCTCACCCACAGAAGGCACTGAAGCTTTCTTT.

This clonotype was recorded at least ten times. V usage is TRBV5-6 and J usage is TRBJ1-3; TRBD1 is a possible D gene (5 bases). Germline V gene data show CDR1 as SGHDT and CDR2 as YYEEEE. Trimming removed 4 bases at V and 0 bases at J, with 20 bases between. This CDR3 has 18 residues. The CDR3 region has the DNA TGTGCCAGCAGCCTATCGGGACTGCCTCTGAGCTCTGGAAACACCATATATTTT. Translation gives CASSLSGLPLSSGNTIYF.

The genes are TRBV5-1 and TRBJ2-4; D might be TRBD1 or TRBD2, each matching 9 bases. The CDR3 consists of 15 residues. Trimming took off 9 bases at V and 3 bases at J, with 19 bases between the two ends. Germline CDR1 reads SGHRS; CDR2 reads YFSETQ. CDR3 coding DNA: TGCGCCATGAACCTAGCGGGACAGGGCAAAAACATTCAGTACTTC. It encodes CAMNLAGQGKNIQYF.

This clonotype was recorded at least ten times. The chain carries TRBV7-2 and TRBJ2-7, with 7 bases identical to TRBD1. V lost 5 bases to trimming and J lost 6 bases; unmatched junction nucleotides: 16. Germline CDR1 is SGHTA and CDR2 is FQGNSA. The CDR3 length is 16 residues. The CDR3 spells CASSIRIGTVGAEQYF. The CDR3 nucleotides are TGTGCCAGCAGCATTAGAATCGGGACAGTGGGCGCCGAGCAGTACTTC.